A selection of T cell receptor beta chains follows, all from one sample in a study of T-cell memory formation after mild COVID-19. TCRdb analysed the 5' RACE reads with MiXCR anew, one entry per CDR3 protein. The data contain about 200,000 distinct CDR3 sequences, 9.5% to 10% of them singletons. Sequencing was carried out using PBMCs or a T cell subset sorted from them (not recorded which). Receptors originate from a man between 18 and 29 years old who had mild COVID-19 (a few samples of this study predate the infection). Cell type and time point are not known. Both conserved end residues are trimmed from each CDR3. Fields, in order: clone size, V gene, CDR3 protein. Clone size is given for some rows only: seen once, a few or many times, or a class if the clone is expanded.

>few|TRBV20-1
SARGQASYNEQF
>few|TRBV9
ASSPNREEGYT
>.|TRBV12-3/TRBV12-4
ASSLSSGLGSEQF
>few|TRBV4-3
ASSQAGGASTDTQY
>few|TRBV7-2
ASSLATSGPQY
>.|TRBV3-1
ASSQGFEQY
>few|TRBV7-9
ASSQTYTQY
>.|TRBV28
ASSRGGPDSPLH
>few|TRBV10-3
AISESGQRAYEQY
>many|TRBV10-2
ASTGAQETQY
>few|TRBV6-5
ASSPYTDETEQF
>.|TRBV6-5
ASSYSGGETQY
>few|TRBV29-1
SVNPAGGFRETQY
>.|TRBV7-2
ASRFTGGDTQY
>.|TRBV2
ASAWGDSDTQY
>many|TRBV27
ASSFQGTNTEAF
>.|TRBV12-3/TRBV12-4
ASSYRGHAKNIQY
>few|TRBV4-1
ASSPGPMGSSNQPQH
>many|TRBV10-1
ASSHPGGIQY
>.|TRBV10-1
ASSESRTQY
>few|TRBV12-3/TRBV12-4
ASSSYTLGAGPPQH
>few|TRBV30
AWSVIGYGYT
>many|TRBV27
ASSERQGFSGNTIY
>many|TRBV20-1
SARDSQILTLH
>few|TRBV4-3
ASSFIQGATEAF
>.|TRBV6-2/TRBV6-3
AASGVSGTGELF
>.|TRBV6-2/TRBV6-3
ASSYRAAYGYT
>few|TRBV7-9
ASSLDPSRSYNEQF
>.|TRBV29-1
SAPGRLNTEAF
>.|TRBV25-1
ASSAKQTQY
>.|TRBV2
ASSEGINQPQH
>.|TRBV20-1
STPGRAGNTIY
>.|TRBV18
ASSPLGGQDYGYT
>few|TRBV5-1
ASYEDSHGYT
>few|TRBV3-1
ASSPGQIDEQF
>many|TRBV5-1
ASSLYPDVVNTEAF
>.|TRBV5-1
ASSLASRVTDTQY
>.|TRBV6-5
ASSYSMVGPNTDTQY
>few|TRBV9
ASSAPAGTRDRRTQY
>few|TRBV4-3
ASSQVYRLAGGNEQF
>few|TRBV5-1
ASSLDQRAGELF
>.|TRBV7-9
ASSLDRQHTDTQY
>many|TRBV11-1
ASSVSADTQY
>.|TRBV4-1
ASSQDWAGRSSPLH